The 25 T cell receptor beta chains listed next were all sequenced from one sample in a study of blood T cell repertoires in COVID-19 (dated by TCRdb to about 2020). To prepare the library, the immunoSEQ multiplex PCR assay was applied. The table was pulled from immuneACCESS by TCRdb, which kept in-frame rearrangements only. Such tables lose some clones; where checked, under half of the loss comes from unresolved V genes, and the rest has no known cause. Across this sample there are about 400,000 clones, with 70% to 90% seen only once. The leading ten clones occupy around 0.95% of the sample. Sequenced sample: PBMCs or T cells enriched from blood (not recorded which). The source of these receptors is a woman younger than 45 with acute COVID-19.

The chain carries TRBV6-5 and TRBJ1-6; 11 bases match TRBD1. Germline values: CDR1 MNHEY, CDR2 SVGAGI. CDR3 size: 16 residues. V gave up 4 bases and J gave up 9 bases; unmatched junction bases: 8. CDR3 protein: CASSSLRTGGLSPLHF. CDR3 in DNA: TGTGCCAGCAGTTCCCTCCGGACAGGGGGCCTTTCACCCCTCCACTTT.

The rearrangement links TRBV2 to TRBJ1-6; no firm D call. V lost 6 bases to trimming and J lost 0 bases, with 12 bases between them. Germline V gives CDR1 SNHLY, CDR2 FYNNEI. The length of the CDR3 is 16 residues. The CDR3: CASRARAGSYNSPLHF. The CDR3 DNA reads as TGTGCCAGCAGGGCGCGGGCAGGCTCCTATAATTCACCCCTCCACTTT.

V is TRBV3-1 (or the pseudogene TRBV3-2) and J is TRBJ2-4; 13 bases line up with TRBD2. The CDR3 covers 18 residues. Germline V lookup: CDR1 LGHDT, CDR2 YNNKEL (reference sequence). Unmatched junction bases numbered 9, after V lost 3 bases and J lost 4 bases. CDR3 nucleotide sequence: TGTGCCAGCAGCCAGAGCCCGACTAGCGGGGGGCGGAAAAACATTCAGTACTTC. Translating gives CASSQSPTSGGRKNIQYF.

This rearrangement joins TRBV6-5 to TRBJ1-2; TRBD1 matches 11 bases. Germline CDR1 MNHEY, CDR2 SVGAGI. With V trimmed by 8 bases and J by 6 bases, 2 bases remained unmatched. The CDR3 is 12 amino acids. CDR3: CASLGQGDGYTF. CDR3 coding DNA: TGTGCCAGCTTGGGACAGGGGGATGGCTACACCTTC.

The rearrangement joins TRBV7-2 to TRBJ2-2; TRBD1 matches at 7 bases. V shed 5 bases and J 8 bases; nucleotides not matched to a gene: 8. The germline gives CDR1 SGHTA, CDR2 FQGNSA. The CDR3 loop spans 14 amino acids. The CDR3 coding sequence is TGTGCCAGCAGCCTCCGGAGCAGGGGGGGGGAGCTGTTTTTT. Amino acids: CASSLRSRGGELFF. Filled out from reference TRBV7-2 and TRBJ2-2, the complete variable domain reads GAGVSQSPSNKVTEKGKDVELRCDPISGHTALYWYRQSLGQGLEFLIYFQGNSAPDKSGLPSDRFSAERTGGSVSTLTIQRTQQEDSAVYLCASSLRSRGGELFFGEGSRLTVL.

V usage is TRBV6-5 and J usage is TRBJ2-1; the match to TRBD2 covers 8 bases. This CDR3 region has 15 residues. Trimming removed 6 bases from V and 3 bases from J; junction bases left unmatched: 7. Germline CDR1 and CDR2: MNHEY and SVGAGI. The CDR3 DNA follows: TGTGCCAGCAGGGCCCAGGGACTAGGCTACAATGAGCAGTTCTTC. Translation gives CASRAQGLGYNEQFF.

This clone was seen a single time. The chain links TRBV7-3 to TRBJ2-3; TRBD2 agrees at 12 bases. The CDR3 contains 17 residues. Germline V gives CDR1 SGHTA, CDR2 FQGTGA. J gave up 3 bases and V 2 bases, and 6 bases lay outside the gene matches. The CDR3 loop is CASSLGLAGGMTDTQYF. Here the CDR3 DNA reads TGTGCCAGCAGCTTAGGGCTAGCGGGGGGGATGACAGATACGCAGTATTTT.

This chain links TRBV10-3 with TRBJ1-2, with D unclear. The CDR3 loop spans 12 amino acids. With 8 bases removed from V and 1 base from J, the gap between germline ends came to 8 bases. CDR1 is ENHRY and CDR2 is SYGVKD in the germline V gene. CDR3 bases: TGTGCCATCGGAGCGAATAACTATGGCTACACCTTC. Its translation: CAIGANNYGYTF.

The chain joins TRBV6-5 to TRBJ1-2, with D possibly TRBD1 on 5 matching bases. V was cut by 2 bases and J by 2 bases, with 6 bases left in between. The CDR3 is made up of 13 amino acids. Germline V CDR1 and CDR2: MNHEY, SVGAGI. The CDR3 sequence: CASSYRQNYGYTF. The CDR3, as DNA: TGTGCCAGCAGTTACAGACAGAACTATGGCTACACCTTC.

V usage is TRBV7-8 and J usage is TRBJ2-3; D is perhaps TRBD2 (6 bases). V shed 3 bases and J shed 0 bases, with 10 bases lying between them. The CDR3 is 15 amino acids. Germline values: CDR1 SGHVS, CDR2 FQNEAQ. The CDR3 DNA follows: TGTGCCAGCAGCTTCCTAGCGACTAGCACAGATACGCAGTATTTT. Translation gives CASSFLATSTDTQYF.

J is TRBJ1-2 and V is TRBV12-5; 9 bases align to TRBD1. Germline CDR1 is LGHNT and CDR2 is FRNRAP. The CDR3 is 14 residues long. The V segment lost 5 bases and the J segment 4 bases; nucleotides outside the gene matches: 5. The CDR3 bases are TGTGCTAGTGGTCCAGGACAGGGGACCTATGGCTACACCTTC. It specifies CASGPGQGTYGYTF.

The CDR3 loop is CASSYGTTGLNTEAFF. As DNA, the CDR3 is TGTGCCAGCAGTTACGGGACGACAGGATTGAACACTGAAGCTTTCTTT. This chain joins TRBV6-2 or TRBV6-3 and TRBJ1-1, with D tentatively TRBD1 (6 bases). CDR3 length equals 16 residues. Germline CDR1 is MNHEY and CDR2 is SVGEGT. Trimming removed 2 bases at V and 0 bases at J, with 13 bases between.

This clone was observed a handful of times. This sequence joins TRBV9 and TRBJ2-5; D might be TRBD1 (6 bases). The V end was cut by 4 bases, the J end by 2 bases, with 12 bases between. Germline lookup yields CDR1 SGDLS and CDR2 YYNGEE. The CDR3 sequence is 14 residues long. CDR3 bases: TGTGCCAGCAGCCCCCGGACAGATCAAGAGACCCAGTACTTC. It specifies CASSPRTDQETQYF.

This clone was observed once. For the CDR3, the DNA is TGCGCCAGCAGCCAAGATCGGGGAAGGGCCCGGTCCGGAGATAGCAATCAGCCCCAGCATTTT. This translates into CASSQDRGRARSGDSNQPQHF. The chain combines TRBV4-1 with TRBJ1-5; no firm D call. Germline V CDR1 and CDR2: MGHRA, YSYEKL. The CDR3 sequence is 21 residues long. Deletions cut 0 bases from V and 0 bases from J, with 24 bases between.

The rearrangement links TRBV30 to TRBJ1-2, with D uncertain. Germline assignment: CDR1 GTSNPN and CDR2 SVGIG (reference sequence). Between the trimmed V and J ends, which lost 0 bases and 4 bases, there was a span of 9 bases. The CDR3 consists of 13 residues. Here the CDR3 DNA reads TGTGCCTGGAGTGTTGGTACTAGCTATGGCTACACCTTC. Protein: CAWSVGTSYGYTF.

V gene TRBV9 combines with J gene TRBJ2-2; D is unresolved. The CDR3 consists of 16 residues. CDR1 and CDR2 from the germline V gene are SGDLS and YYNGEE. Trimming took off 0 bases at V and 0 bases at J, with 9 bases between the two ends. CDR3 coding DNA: TGTGCCAGCAGCGTAGACACCCCTCCGAACACCGGGGAGCTGTTTTTT. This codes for CASSVDTPPNTGELFF.

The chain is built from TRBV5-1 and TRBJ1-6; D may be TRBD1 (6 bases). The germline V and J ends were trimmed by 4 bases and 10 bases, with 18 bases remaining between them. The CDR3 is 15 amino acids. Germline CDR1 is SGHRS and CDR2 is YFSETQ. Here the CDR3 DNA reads TGCGCCAGCAGCCCCGGGGGGCAGGCCGGATCACCCCTCCACTTT. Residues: CASSPGGQAGSPLHF. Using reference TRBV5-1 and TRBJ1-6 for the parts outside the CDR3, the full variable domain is KAGVTQTPRYLIKTRGQQVTLSCSPISGHRSVSWYQQTPGQGLQFLFEYFSETQRNKGNFPGRFSGRQFSNSRSEMNVSTLELGDSALYLCASSPGGQAGSPLHFGNGTRLTVT.

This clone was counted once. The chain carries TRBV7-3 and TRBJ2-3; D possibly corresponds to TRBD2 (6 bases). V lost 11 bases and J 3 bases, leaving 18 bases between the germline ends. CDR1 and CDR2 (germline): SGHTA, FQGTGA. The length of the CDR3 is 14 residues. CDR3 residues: CAPARGAGTDTQYF. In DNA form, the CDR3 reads TGTGCCCCCGCCCGCGGGGCGGGGACAGATACGCAGTATTTT.

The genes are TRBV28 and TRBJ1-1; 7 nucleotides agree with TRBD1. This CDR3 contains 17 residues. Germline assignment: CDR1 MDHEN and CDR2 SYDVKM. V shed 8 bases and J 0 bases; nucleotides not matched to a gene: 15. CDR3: CASGPGTAYTMNTEAFF. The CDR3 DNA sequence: TGTGCCAGCGGACCCGGGACAGCATACACCATGAACACTGAAGCTTTCTTT.

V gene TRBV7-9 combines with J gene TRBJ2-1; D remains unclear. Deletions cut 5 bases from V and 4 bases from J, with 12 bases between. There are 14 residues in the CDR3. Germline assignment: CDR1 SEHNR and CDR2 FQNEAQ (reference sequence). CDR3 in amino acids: CASSLRSLYNEQFF. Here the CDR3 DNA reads TGTGCCAGCAGCCTCCGGTCATTATACAATGAGCAGTTCTTC. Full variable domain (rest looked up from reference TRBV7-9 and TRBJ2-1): DTGVSQNPRHKITKRGQNVTFRCDPISEHNRLYWYRQTLGQGPEFLTYFQNEAQLEKSRLLSDRFSAERPKGSFSTLEIQRTEQGDSAMYLCASSLRSLYNEQFFGPGTRLTVL.

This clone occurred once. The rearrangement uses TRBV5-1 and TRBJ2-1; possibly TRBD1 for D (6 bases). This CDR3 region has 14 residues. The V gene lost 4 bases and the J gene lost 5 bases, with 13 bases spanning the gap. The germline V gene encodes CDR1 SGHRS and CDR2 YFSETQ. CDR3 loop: CASSLGTSNNEQFF. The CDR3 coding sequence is TGCGCCAGCAGCCTAGGGACAAGCAACAATGAGCAGTTCTTC.

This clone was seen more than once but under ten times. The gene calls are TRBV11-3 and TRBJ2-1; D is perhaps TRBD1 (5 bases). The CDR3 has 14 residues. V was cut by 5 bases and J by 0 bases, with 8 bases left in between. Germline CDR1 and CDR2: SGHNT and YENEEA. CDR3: CASSPGYSYNEQFF. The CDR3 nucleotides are TGTGCCAGCAGCCCAGGGTACTCCTACAATGAGCAGTTCTTC.

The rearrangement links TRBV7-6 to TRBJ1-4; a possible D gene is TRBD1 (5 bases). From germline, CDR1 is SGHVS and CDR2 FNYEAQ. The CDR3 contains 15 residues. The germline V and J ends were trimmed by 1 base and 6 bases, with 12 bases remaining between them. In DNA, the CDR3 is TGTGCCAGCAGCTTAGTTCCGGGGGTGGATGAAAAACTGTTTTTT. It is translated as CASSLVPGVDEKLFF.

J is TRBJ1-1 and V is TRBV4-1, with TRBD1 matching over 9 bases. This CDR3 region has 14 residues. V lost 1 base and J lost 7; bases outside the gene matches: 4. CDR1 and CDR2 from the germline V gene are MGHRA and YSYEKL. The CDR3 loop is CASSQVDRGGEAFF. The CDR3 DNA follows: TGCGCCAGCAGCCAAGTTGACAGGGGGGGTGAAGCTTTCTTT.

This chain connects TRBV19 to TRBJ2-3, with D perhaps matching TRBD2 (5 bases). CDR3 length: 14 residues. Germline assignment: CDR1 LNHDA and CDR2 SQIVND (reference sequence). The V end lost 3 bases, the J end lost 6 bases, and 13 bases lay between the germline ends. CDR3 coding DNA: TGTGCCAGTAGTATCGGTACGTGGAGGGATACGCAGTATTTT. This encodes CASSIGTWRDTQYF.